Reported below is one T cell receptor (beta chain). These data originate in a study of OX40 agonist ivuxolimab in advanced cancers. This CDR3 is 17 amino acids long. The V end was cut by 2 bases, the J end by 0 bases, with 14 bases between. CDR1 and CDR2 from the germline V gene are MDHEN and SYDVKM. The repertoire was sequenced with immunoSEQ multiplex PCR; TCRdb's copy has only in-frame clones and lacks some. Counted here are some 140,000 clones, 90% to 95% occurring once; the ten biggest clones make up roughly 1%. Sequencing was performed on CD4+ or CD8+ T cells sorted from blood, taken in a trial of the OX40 agonist ivuxolimab. The source of this sequence is an adult with an advanced solid tumor such as melanoma, head and neck, liver or kidney cancer. The chain has TRBV28 and TRBJ1-3; no clear D gene. CDR3: CASSLPGQAISGNTIYF. Here the CDR3 DNA reads TGTGCCAGCAGTTTACCTGGTCAGGCGATCTCTGGAAACACCATATATTTT.